Following are 20 T cell receptor beta chains from one sample sequenced in a study of Graves' ophthalmopathy and Graves' hyperthyroidism. The sequenced template was RNA, covering the TCR beta CDR3 region. RT-PCR with HTBI primers came first, then second-round multiplex PCR. TCRdb redid the calling of the multiplex PCR reads with MiXCR, one entry per CDR3 protein. Here the sample spans about 620,000 distinct CDR3 sequences, approximately 21% being singletons. The specimen sequenced was peripheral blood. These receptors came from a woman between 18 and 30 years old with stable Graves' hyperthyroidism. Some clones in this sample may be carry-over from other donors' samples.

The chain links TRBV25-1 to TRBJ1-6, with 8 positions matching TRBD1. CDR3 length equals 15 residues. CDR1 MGHDK and CDR2 SYGVNS come from the germline V gene. Germline trimming cut 3 bases from V and 9 bases from J; bases unmatched to any gene: 7. CDR3 nucleotides: TGTGCCAGCAGTGATCAGGGGGCCCCTATTTCACCCCTCCACTTT. Protein product: CASSDQGAPISPLHF.

The rearrangement joins TRBV13 to TRBJ2-7; D remains unclear. Trimming left V 5 bases short and J 6 bases short, with 11 bases between. The CDR3 covers 12 residues. The germline V gene has CDR1 PRHDT and CDR2 FYEKMQ (reference sequence). CDR3: CASSLHQAEQYF. The CDR3 DNA is TGTGCCAGCAGCCTCCATCAGGCCGAGCAGTACTTC.

Many counts were recorded for this clonotype. The chain employs TRBV4-2 and TRBJ1-2; the D gene is possibly TRBD1 (5 bases). The germline V gene encodes CDR1 LGHNA and CDR2 YNFKEQ. V lost 0 bases, J lost 0 bases, and 11 bases lay in between. The CDR3 loop spans 16 amino acids. CDR3 sequence (DNA): TGTGCCAGCAGCCAAGAGCTACAGGCACCTAACTATGGCTACACCTTC. Protein product: CASSQELQAPNYGYTF.

The chain joins TRBV20-1 to TRBJ2-7; 9 bases match TRBD2. The CDR3 loop spans 14 amino acids. Trimming cost V 0 bases and J 6 bases; bases outside gene matches: 6. The germline CDR1 and CDR2 sequences are DFQATT and SNEGSKA (reference sequence). CDR3 region: CSARDGGRVGEQYF. DNA of the CDR3: TGCAGTGCTAGAGATGGCGGGAGGGTGGGCGAGCAGTACTTC.

The chain is built from TRBV7-9 and TRBJ1-1; D unclear. Germline CDR1 and CDR2: SEHNR and FQNEAQ (reference sequence). V was pared by 5 bases and J by 11 bases, with 15 bases between. The CDR3 runs 12 residues. This CDR3 is CASSPKGGRAFF. CDR3 DNA sequence: TGTGCCAGCAGCCCCAAGGGAGGTAGGGCTTTCTTT. The full variable domain, in which reference TRBV7-9 and TRBJ1-1 provide the parts outside the CDR3, is DTGVSQNPRHKITKRGQNVTFRCDPISEHNRLYWYRQTLGQGPEFLTYFQNEAQLEKSRLLSDRFSAERPKGSFSTLEIQRTEQGDSAMYLCASSPKGGRAFFGQGTRLTVV.

This clonotype was found many times. This chain links TRBV28 with TRBJ1-5; a possible D gene is TRBD1 (6 bases). The V gene lost 5 bases and the J gene lost 9 bases, with 20 bases spanning the gap. The length of the CDR3 is 15 residues. Germline-derived CDR1 and CDR2 are MDHEN and SYDVKM. Here the CDR3 DNA reads TGTGCCAGCAGTACAGGGCAGGGTGTTAAGAGGCCCCAGCATTTT. Encoded protein: CASSTGQGVKRPQHF.

This clonotype was detected many times. This sequence joins TRBV25-1 and TRBJ2-3, with TRBD1 matching 10 bases. Germline CDR1 and CDR2: MGHDK and SYGVNS. After removal of 3 bases from V and 4 bases from J, the junction contained 4 bases not matched to a gene. This CDR3 comprises 15 residues. This CDR3 is CASSDRDRGADTQYF. CDR3 nucleotides: TGTGCCAGCAGTGACCGGGACAGGGGTGCAGATACGCAGTATTTT.

This clonotype was counted ten times or more. The V gene is TRBV20-1, the J gene TRBJ1-1; a possible D gene is TRBD1 (6 bases). The V and J ends lost 4 bases and 0 bases respectively, with 9 bases between them. CDR1 is DFQATT and CDR2 is SNEGSKA in the germline V gene (reference sequence). CDR3 length equals 13 residues. CDR3 loop: CSAKRQVNTEAFF. CDR3 coding DNA: TGCAGTGCTAAAAGACAGGTGAACACTGAAGCTTTCTTT.

This clonotype came up many times. V usage is TRBV6-5 and J usage is TRBJ2-7; a possible D gene is TRBD2 (7 bases). Germline CDR1 reads MNHEY; CDR2 reads SVGAGI. This CDR3 comprises 15 residues. The germline V and J ends were trimmed by 7 bases and 4 bases, with 20 bases remaining between them. Written as DNA, the CDR3 is TGTGCCAGCACCGGGCAGGGGCGGGAGACATACGAGCAGTACTTC. As protein: CASTGQGRETYEQYF.

This clonotype occurred many times. The chain employs TRBV7-8 and TRBJ2-4; D gene unclear. Germline V CDR1 and CDR2: SGHVS, FQNEAQ. The CDR3 loop spans 16 amino acids. Deletions cut 5 bases from V and 0 bases from J, with 14 bases between. The CDR3 sequence is CASSHRPLLAKNIQYF. CDR3 nucleotides: TGTGCCAGCAGCCATAGGCCTTTACTAGCCAAAAACATTCAGTACTTC.

This clonotype was seen repeatedly, ten times or more. The chain has TRBV30 and TRBJ2-7; either TRBD1 or TRBD2 may fit D (7 bases each). CDR1 and CDR2 from the germline V gene are GTSNPN and SVGIG (reference sequence). The CDR3 has 14 residues. V was clipped by 3 bases and J by 6 bases, with 18 bases between them. Written as DNA, the CDR3 is TGTGCCTGGAGCAGTGGGAGGGGGCGGTCCGAGCAGTACTTC. This sequence encodes CAWSSGRGRSEQYF.

This clonotype was recorded a few times. The chain carries TRBV5-1 and TRBJ1-2; D is unclear. Germline V gene sequence: CDR1 SGHRS, CDR2 YFSETQ. Trimming pared 0 bases from V and 2 bases from J, leaving 8 bases between. The CDR3 has 14 amino acids. CDR3 in amino acids: CASSLDGRNYGYTF. For the CDR3, the DNA is TGCGCCAGCAGCTTGGACGGCAGGAACTATGGCTACACCTTC.

The chain joins TRBV12-5 to TRBJ2-7, with unresolved D. CDR3 length equals 12 residues. The V and J ends lost 2 bases and 6 bases respectively, with 8 bases between them. The V gene's germline CDR1 is LGHNT and CDR2 FRNRAP. Here the CDR3 DNA reads TGTGCTAGTGGTTTGACTCCTCCCGAGCAGTACTTC. Translation gives CASGLTPPEQYF.

This clonotype was picked up many times. This chain connects TRBV29-1 to TRBJ1-1; D remains ambiguous. The CDR3 loop spans 11 amino acids. The V and J ends lost 4 bases and 1 base respectively, with 4 bases between them. Germline assignment: CDR1 SQVTM and CDR2 ANQGSEA. The CDR3 DNA reads as TGCAGCGTTGGTGAGAACACTGAAGCTTTCTTT. Its translation: CSVGENTEAFF. Together with reference TRBV29-1 and TRBJ1-1, the CDR3 gives the full variable domain: SAVISQKPSRDICQRGTSLTIQCQVDSQVTMMFWYRQQPGQSLTLIATANQGSEATYESGFVIDKFPISRPNLTFSTLTVSNMSPEDSSIYLCSVGENTEAFFGQGTRLTVV.

This clonotype was observed at least ten times. The chain employs TRBV12-5 and TRBJ2-7; D perhaps matches TRBD2 (5 bases). Per germline, CDR1 LGHNT and CDR2 FRNRAP. Trimming removed 1 base from V and 3 bases from J, with 7 bases in between. CDR3 length equals 13 residues. In DNA, the CDR3 is TGTGCTAGTGGTTTGGATCGGGGCTACGAGCAGTACTTC. This sequence encodes CASGLDRGYEQYF.

In this sample, this clonotype turned up many times. V usage is TRBV6-4 and J usage is TRBJ2-7, with D tentatively TRBD1 (6 bases). Germline V gives CDR1 MRHNA, CDR2 SNTAGT. CDR3 length equals 12 residues. Trimming cost V 3 bases and J 6 bases, with 9 bases left between them. CDR3 amino acids: CASSEGGREQYF. DNA for the CDR3: TGTGCCAGCAGTGAAGGGGGTCGCGAGCAGTACTTC.

This clonotype was observed at least ten times. The chain recombines TRBV7-3 with TRBJ1-1; D gene unclear. V lost 3 bases, J lost 4 bases, and 12 bases lay in between. Germline assignment: CDR1 SGHTA and CDR2 FQGTGA. The CDR3 length is 14 residues. The CDR3, as DNA: TGTGCCAGCAGCTTCCCTCAGGAGCGCACTGAAGCTTTCTTT. Protein: CASSFPQERTEAFF.

This clonotype was counted many times. The chain has TRBV12-5 and TRBJ1-2; 7 bases fit TRBD1. The V segment lost 2 bases and the J segment 7 bases; nucleotides outside the gene matches: 4. Per germline, CDR1 LGHNT and CDR2 FRNRAP. The length of the CDR3 is 13 residues. This chain's CDR3 is CASGLKAGGGYTF. CDR3 in DNA: TGTGCTAGTGGTTTGAAGGCAGGGGGTGGCTACACCTTC.

This clonotype was seen ten or more times. The V call is TRBV6-5, the J call TRBJ1-1; TRBD1 aligns across 8 bases. The CDR3 runs 14 residues. The germline CDR1 and CDR2 sequences are MNHEY and SVGAGI. V lost 2 bases and J lost 7; bases outside the gene matches: 6. Here the CDR3 reads CASSYGTGGFEAFF. For the CDR3, the DNA is TGTGCCAGCAGTTACGGGACAGGCGGGTTTGAAGCTTTCTTT.

This clonotype has ten or more counts. CDR3 coding DNA: TGTGCCAGTAGTATGTGGGGGCGGCGTACCAATTCACCCCTCCACTTT. Residues: CASSMWGRRTNSPLHF. The chain links TRBV19 to TRBJ1-6; possible D gene TRBD1, 6 bases. Trimming removed 3 bases at V and 7 bases at J, with 16 bases between. Per germline, CDR1 LNHDA and CDR2 SQIVND (reference sequence). The CDR3 extends over 16 amino acids.